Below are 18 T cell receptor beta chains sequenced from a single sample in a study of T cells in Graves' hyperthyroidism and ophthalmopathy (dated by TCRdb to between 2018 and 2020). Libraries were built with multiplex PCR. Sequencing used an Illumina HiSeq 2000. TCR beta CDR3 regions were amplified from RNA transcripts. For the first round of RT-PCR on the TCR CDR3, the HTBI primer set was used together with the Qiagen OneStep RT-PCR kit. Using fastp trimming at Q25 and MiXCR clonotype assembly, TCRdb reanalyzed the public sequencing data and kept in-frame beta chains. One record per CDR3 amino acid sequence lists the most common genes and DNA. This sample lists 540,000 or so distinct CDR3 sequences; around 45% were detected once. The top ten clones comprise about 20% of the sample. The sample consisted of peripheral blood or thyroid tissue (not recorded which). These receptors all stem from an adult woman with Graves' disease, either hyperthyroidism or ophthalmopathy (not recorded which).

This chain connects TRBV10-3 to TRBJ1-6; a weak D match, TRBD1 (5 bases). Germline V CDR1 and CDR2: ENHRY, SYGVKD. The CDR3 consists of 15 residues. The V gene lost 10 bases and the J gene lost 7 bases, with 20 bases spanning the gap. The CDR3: CASAGGGLWNSPLHF. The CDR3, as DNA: TGTGCCAGCGCGGGGGGTGGGCTATGGAATTCACCCCTCCACTTT.

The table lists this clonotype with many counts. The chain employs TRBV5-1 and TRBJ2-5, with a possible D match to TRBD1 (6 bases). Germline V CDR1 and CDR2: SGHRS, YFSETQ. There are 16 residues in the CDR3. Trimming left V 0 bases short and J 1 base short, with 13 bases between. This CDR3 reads CASSLAGANVQETQYF. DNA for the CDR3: TGCGCCAGCAGCTTGGCAGGGGCGAATGTCCAAGAGACCCAGTACTTC.

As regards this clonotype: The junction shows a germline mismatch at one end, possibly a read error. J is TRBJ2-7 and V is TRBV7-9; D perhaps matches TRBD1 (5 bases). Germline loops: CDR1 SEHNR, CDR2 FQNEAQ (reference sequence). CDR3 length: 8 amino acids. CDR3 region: CASISQGF. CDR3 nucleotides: TGTGCCAGCATCTCGCAGGGTTTC.

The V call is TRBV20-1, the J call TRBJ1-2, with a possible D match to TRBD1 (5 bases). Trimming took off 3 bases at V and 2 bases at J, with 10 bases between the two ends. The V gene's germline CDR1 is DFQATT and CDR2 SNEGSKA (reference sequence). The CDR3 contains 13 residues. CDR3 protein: CSASAGPNYGYTF. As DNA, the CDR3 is TGCAGTGCTAGCGCAGGGCCAAACTATGGCTACACCTTC.

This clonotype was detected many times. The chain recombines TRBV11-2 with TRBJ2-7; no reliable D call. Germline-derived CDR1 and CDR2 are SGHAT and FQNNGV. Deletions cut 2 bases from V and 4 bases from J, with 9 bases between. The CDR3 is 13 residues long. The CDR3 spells CASSLTLIYEQYF. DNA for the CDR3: TGTGCCAGCAGCTTAACACTCATTTACGAGCAGTACTTC.

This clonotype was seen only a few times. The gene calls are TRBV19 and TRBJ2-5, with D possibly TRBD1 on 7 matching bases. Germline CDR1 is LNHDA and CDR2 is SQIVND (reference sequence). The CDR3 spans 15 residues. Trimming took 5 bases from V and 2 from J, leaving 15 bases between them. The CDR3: CASSYQQGRQETQYF. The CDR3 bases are TGTGCCAGTAGTTATCAACAGGGGAGGCAAGAGACCCAGTACTTC.

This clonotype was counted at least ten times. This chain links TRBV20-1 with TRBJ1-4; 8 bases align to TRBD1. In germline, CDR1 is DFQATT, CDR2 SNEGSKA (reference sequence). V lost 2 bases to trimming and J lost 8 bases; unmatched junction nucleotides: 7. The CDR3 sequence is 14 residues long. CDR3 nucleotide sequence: TGCAGTGCTAGACCCAGGGGGCGCTTAGAAAAACTGTTTTTT. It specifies CSARPRGRLEKLFF.

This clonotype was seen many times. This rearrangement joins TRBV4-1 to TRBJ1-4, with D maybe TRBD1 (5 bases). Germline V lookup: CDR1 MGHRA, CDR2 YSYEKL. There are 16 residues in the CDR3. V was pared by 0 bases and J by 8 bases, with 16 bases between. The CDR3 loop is CASSQDGAGGREKLFF. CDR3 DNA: TGCGCCAGCAGCCAAGATGGGGCGGGGGGTCGCGAAAAACTGTTTTTT.

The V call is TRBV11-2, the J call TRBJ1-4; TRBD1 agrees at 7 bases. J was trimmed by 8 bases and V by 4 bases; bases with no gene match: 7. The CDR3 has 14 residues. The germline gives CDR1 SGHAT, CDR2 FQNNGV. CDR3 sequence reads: CASSSRQGYEKLFF. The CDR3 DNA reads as TGTGCCAGCAGCTCACGACAGGGTTACGAAAAACTGTTTTTT.

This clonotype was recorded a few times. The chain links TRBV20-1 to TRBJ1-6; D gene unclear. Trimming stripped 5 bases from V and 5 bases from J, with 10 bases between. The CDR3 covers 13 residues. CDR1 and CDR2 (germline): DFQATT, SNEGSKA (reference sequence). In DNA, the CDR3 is TGCAGTGCTCCACCCGGGAATAATTCACCCCTCCACTTT. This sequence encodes CSAPPGNNSPLHF.

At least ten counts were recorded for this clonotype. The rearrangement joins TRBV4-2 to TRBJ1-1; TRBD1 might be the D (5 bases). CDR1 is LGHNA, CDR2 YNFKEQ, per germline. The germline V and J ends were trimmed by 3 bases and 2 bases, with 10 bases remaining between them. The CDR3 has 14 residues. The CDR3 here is CASSQGTRNTEAFF. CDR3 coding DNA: TGTGCCAGCAGCCAGGGGACGAGAAACACTGAAGCTTTCTTT.

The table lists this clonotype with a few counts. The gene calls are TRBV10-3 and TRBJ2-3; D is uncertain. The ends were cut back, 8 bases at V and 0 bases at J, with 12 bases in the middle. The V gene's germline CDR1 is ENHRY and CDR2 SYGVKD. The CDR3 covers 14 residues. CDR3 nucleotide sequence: TGTGCCATCCGGGCCGCCCGGAGCACAGATACGCAGTATTTT. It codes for CAIRAARSTDTQYF.

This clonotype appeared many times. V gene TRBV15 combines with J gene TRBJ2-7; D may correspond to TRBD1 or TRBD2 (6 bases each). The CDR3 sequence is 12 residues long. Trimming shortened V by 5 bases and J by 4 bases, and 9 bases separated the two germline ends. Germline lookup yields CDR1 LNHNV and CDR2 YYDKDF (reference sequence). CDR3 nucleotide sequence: TGTGCCACCAGCTCGGGGGCGTACGAGCAGTACTTC. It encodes CATSSGAYEQYF.

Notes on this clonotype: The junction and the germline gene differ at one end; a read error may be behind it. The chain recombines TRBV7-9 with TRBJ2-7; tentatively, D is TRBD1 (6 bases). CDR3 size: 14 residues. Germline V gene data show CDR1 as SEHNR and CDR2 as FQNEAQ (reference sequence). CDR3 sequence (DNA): TGCGCCAGCAGCTTAGGGGGTATCGGCTACGAGCAGTACTTC. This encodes CASSLGGIGYEQYF.

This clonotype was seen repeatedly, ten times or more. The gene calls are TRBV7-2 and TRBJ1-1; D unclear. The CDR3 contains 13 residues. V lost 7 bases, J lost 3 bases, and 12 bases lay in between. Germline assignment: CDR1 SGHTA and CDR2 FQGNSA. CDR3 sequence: CASMSRRDTEAFF. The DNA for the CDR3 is TGTGCCAGCATGAGCCGACGAGACACTGAAGCTTTCTTT.

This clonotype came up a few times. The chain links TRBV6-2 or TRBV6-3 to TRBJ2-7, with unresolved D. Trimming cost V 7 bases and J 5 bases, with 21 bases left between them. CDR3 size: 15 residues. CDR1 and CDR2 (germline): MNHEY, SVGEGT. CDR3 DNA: TGTGCCAGCAACTACGATGTCCGGGCTGGAGACGAGCAGTACTTC. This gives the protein CASNYDVRAGDEQYF.

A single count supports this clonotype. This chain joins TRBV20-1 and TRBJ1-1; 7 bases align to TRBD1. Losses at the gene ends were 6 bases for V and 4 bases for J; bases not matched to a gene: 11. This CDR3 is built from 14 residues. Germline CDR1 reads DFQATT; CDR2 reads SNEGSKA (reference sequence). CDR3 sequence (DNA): TGCAGTGCCGGGGGAGGACAGGAGAGCACTGAAGCTTTCTTT. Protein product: CSAGGGQESTEAFF.

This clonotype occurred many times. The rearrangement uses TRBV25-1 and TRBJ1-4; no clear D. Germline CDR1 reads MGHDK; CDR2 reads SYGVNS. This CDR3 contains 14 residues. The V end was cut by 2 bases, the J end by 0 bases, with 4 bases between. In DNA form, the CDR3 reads TGTGCCAGCAGTGAACCAGCAACTAATGAAAAACTGTTTTTT. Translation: CASSEPATNEKLFF.